The clone carrying this T cell receptor beta chain was seen only once. This record belongs to a study of T cell responses to AZD1222 COVID-19 vaccine. After removal of 0 bases from V and 8 bases from J, the junction contained 3 bases not matched to a gene. The CDR3 is 14 residues long. The germline V gene encodes CDR1 SGHRS and CDR2 YFSETQ. Repertoires were generated with immunoSEQ multiplex PCR, while TCRdb's copy carries only in-frame clones and drops some. The table has tens of thousands of clones, around 91% seen once; the top ten hold around 5.2%. Material: peripheral blood, obtained on day 0 of MenACWY control vaccination. V gene TRBV5-1 combines with J gene TRBJ2-1, with 9 nucleotides matching TRBD1. The clonotype originates from an adult in good health. The DNA for the CDR3 is TGCGCCAGCAGCTTGGCACAGGGGGCACATGAGCAGTTCTTC. It specifies CASSLAQGAHEQFF.